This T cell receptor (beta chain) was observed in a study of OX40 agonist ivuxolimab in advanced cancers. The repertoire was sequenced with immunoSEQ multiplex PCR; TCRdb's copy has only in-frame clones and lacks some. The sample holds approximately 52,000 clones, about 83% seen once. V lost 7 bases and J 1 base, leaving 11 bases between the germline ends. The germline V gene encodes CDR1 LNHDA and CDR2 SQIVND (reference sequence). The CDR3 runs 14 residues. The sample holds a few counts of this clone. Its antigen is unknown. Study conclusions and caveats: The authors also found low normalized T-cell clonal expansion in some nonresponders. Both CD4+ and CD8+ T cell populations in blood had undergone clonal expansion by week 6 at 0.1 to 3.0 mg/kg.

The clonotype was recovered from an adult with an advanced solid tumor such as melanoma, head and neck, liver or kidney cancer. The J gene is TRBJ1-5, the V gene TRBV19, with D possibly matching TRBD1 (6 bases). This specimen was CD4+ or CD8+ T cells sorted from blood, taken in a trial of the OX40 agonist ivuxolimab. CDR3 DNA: TGTGCCAGTAATACGGGGGGCAGCAATCAGCCCCAGCATTTT. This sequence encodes CASNTGGSNQPQHF.